This T cell receptor (beta chain) originates from a study of human T cells and chemical hapten exposure. Study overall: Mostly female patients had alopecia areata, totalis or universalis. General study points: Significantly greater numbers of large CDR3 similarity clusters came from expanded TCRs than from controls. No alteration of TCRs above 1 in 1000 frequency was seen with DPC sensitization.

The CDR3 has 17 amino acids. Germline assignment: CDR1 SGHTA and CDR2 FQGNSA. V shed 6 bases and J 2 bases; nucleotides not matched to a gene: 10. Time point indicated: patch test 2, 6 weeks after DPC sensitization. Treatment defined: therapeutic diphenylcyclopropenone sensitization with weekly scalp DPC. Donation of samples came from alopecia patients who were 18 to 70 years old and suitable for DPC. TCRdb processed the RACE reads anew with MiXCR; each CDR3 protein has one entry. Of a few hundred thousand distinct CDR3 sequences listed, more than 5% are singletons. Note on this clonotype: What it binds is not known.

The genes are TRBV7-2 and TRBJ2-5; 12 nucleotides align to TRBD2. The input for sequencing was whole blood, taken in connection with sensitization to the hapten diphenylcyclopropenone (DPC). The clonotype originates from a woman aged 18-35 years with alopecia areata. Some clones in this sample may be carry-over from other donors' samples. The CDR3 DNA reads as TGTGCCAGCAGTCGACAAGTACTAGCGGGGGGACAAGAGACCCAGTACTTC. This gives the protein CASSRQVLAGGQETQYF.